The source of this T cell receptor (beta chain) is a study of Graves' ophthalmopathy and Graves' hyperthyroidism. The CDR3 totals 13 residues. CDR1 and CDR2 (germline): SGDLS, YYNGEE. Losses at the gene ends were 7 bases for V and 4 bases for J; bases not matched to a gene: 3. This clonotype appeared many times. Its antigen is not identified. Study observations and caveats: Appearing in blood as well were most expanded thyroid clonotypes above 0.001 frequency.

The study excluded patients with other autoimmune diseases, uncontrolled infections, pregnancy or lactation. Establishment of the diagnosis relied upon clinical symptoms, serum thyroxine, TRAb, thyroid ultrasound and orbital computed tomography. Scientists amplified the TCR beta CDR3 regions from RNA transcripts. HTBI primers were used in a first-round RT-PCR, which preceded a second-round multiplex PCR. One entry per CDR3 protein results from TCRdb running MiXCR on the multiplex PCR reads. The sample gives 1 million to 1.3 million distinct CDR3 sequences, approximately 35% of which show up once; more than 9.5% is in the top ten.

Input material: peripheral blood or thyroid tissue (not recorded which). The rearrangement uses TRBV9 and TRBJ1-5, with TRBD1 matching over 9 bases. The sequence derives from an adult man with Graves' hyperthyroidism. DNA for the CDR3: TGTGCCAGCGGACAGGGGCTTAATCAGCCCCAGCATTTT. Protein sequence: CASGQGLNQPQHF.